Listed below are T cell receptor beta chains from one sample, sequenced in a study of radiation and T cells in renal cell carcinoma. The table came from immunoSEQ multiplex PCR; TCRdb's copy has only in-frame clones and leaves some out. The data show about 77,000 clones, with approximately 87% seen just once and 2% to 3% held by the top ten. Here the sequenced sample was blood, taken from a patient whose treatment included radiotherapy and nephrectomy. The receptors were gathered from an older woman with renal cell carcinoma. Both conserved end residues are part of each CDR3. A D gene is named only where the DNA matches it firmly.

D gene: TRBD1; V gene: TRBV7-2; J gene: TRBJ1-4; CDR3 protein: CASTHQGQGWEKLFF
D gene: -; V gene: TRBV6-5; J gene: TRBJ1-5; CDR3 protein: CASSYPPGESNQPQHF
D gene: TRBD2; V gene: TRBV4-3; J gene: TRBJ2-4; CDR3 protein: CASSRDRGGNIQYF
D gene: -; V gene: TRBV7-8; J gene: TRBJ2-7; CDR3 protein: CASTRGVSSYEQYF
D gene: TRBD1; V gene: TRBV23-1; J gene: TRBJ1-4; CDR3 protein: CASKTLDRAWNEKLFF
D gene: TRBD1; V gene: TRBV19; J gene: TRBJ1-6; CDR3 protein: CASSTLARDSSLHF
D gene: TRBD1; V gene: TRBV9; J gene: TRBJ1-2; CDR3 protein: CASSSGRGQGIFGYTF
D gene: -; V gene: TRBV7-2; J gene: TRBJ1-2; CDR3 protein: CASSLEGTLYGYTF
D gene: -; V gene: TRBV5-6; J gene: TRBJ1-1; CDR3 protein: CASSPKGRVEAFF
D gene: -; V gene: TRBV4-2; J gene: TRBJ2-7; CDR3 protein: CASSQEAGDRLYEQYF
D gene: TRBD1; V gene: TRBV4-1; J gene: TRBJ1-4; CDR3 protein: CASSLTTGPNEKLFF
D gene: -; V gene: TRBV7-9; J gene: TRBJ1-1; CDR3 protein: CASSQIGDYGFF